Below are 15 T cell receptor beta chains sequenced from a single sample in a study of cytomegalovirus exposure and HLA in healthy donors. Use of 60 Vbeta and 13 Jbeta primers characterized the PCR. Data came from immunoSEQ multiplex PCR; TCRdb stores just in-frame clones and leaves some out. The sample yields approximately 190,000 clones, approximately 86% seen once. The sequencing sample was made of PBMCs. Receptors were obtained from a boy between 2 and 15 years old in good health and CMV-seronegative.

The CDR3 DNA sequence: TGTGCCAGCAGCTCTCAAGACAGGCCCTATAGCAATCAGCCCCAGCATTTT. Translating gives CASSSQDRPYSNQPQHF. J is TRBJ1-5 and V is TRBV9, with D tentatively TRBD1 (6 bases). Germline assignment: CDR1 SGDLS and CDR2 YYNGEE. The CDR3 has 17 amino acids. Trimming removed 4 bases from V and 0 bases from J, with 17 bases in between.

This clone appeared a few times. The V gene is TRBV10-3, the J gene TRBJ1-3, with 12 bases aligning to TRBD1. CDR1 ENHRY and CDR2 SYGVKD come from the germline V gene. The V segment lost 11 bases and the J segment 4 bases; nucleotides outside the gene matches: 6. The CDR3 length is 14 residues. For the CDR3, the DNA is TGTGCCGCACAGGGACAGGGGGCCGGAAACACCATATATTTT. The encoded protein is CAAQGQGAGNTIYF.

This clone was counted a few times. This chain links TRBV27 with TRBJ2-2, with D possibly being TRBD1 (6 bases). Trimming cost V 5 bases and J 6 bases, with 13 bases left between them. CDR3 length: 14 amino acids. Germline V gene lookup returns CDR1 MNHEY and CDR2 SMNVEV (reference sequence). The DNA for the CDR3 is TGTGCCAGCAGTCCTAGCACAGGGTCCGGGGAGCTGTTTTTT. Translated, it gives CASSPSTGSGELFF.

In DNA, the CDR3 is TGTGCCAGCAGGGGAGGGGGGAACTCTGGAAACACCATATATTTT. This codes for CASRGGGNSGNTIYF. The chain has TRBV6-1 and TRBJ1-3; possible D gene TRBD1, 6 bases. Germline loops: CDR1 MNHNS, CDR2 SASEGT. The CDR3 consists of 15 residues. Trimming pared 6 bases from V and 0 bases from J, leaving 12 bases between.

The V call is TRBV9, the J call TRBJ2-3; 8 bases agree with TRBD1. Unmatched junction bases numbered 1, after V lost 1 base and J lost 3 bases. Per germline, CDR1 SGDLS and CDR2 YYNGEE. This CDR3 region has 14 residues. CDR3: CASSVRTGTDTQYF. As DNA, the CDR3 is TGTGCCAGCAGCGTAAGGACAGGGACAGATACGCAGTATTTT.

The genes are TRBV6-5 and TRBJ2-5; D is perhaps TRBD2 (5 bases). Trimming took off 0 bases at V and 5 bases at J, with 10 bases between the two ends. This CDR3 is built from 14 residues. Germline CDR1 reads MNHEY; CDR2 reads SVGAGI. For the CDR3, the DNA is TGTGCCAGCAGTTACTCGGGTGGAGGTGAGACCCAGTACTTC. It is translated as CASSYSGGGETQYF.

The J gene is TRBJ2-5, the V gene TRBV29-1; 9 nucleotides align to TRBD1. This CDR3 is built from 14 residues. V shed 3 bases, J shed 1 base, and the junction held 3 bases outside the gene matches. CDR1 is SQVTM and CDR2 is ANQGSEA in the germline V gene. The CDR3 region has the DNA TGCAGCGTTGAGACAGGGGGTGGCCAAGAGACCCAGTACTTC. Amino acids: CSVETGGGQETQYF.

The chain uses TRBV7-7 and TRBJ2-2; TRBD2 matches at 10 bases. CDR3 length: 16 residues. Unmatched junction bases numbered 8, after V lost 4 bases and J lost 6 bases. Germline-derived CDR1 and CDR2 are SSHAT and FNYEAQ (reference sequence). CDR3 sequence: CASSSYRLAGPGELFF. The CDR3, as DNA: TGTGCCAGCAGCTCCTACAGACTAGCGGGTCCCGGGGAGCTGTTTTTT. Full variable domain (outside the CDR3, taken from reference TRBV7-7 and TRBJ2-2): GAGVSQSPRYKVTKRGQDVTLRCDPISSHATLYWYQQALGQGPEFLTYFNYEAQPDKSGLPSDRFSAERPEGSISTLTIQRTEQRDSAMYRCASSSYRLAGPGELFFGEGSRLTVL.

This clone appeared once. The chain is built from TRBV30 and TRBJ1-3; weak D call: TRBD1 (5 bases). This CDR3 has 14 residues. The ends were cut back, 0 bases at V and 3 bases at J, with 9 bases in the middle. Germline CDR1 GTSNPN, CDR2 SVGIG (reference sequence). Written as DNA, the CDR3 is TGTGCCTGGAGTGTAGGGGCGGTTGGAAACACCATATATTTT. Its protein is CAWSVGAVGNTIYF.

The rearrangement uses TRBV12-1 and TRBJ1-2. TRBV12-1 is a pseudogene locus. The CDR3 runs 14 residues. The CDR3 DNA sequence: TGTGCCAGCAGCTTTGTGTCAGAGGGCTATGGCTACACCTTC. Protein: CASSFVSEGYGYTF.

The chain links TRBV10-2 to TRBJ1-4; D unclear. V gave up 2 bases and J gave up 5 bases, with 12 bases separating them. CDR3 length equals 15 residues. The germline V gene has CDR1 WSHSY and CDR2 SAAADI. The CDR3 reads CASSEKEGPNEKLFF. CDR3 in DNA: TGCGCCAGCAGTGAGAAGGAGGGCCCCAATGAAAAACTGTTTTTT.

The CDR3 protein is CASSQDNSNSPLHF. Here the CDR3 DNA reads TGCGCCAGCAGTCAGGATAACTCAAATTCACCCCTCCACTTT. The rearrangement uses TRBV5-1 and TRBJ1-6; the D is unclear. This CDR3 is 14 amino acids long. The V and J ends lost 5 bases and 7 bases respectively, with 13 bases between them. Germline V gene sequence: CDR1 SGHRS, CDR2 YFSETQ.

This clone appeared a single time. The chain joins TRBV29-1 to TRBJ1-3; 11 nucleotides line up with TRBD1. The CDR3 has 14 residues. Looked up from germline, CDR1 is SQVTM and CDR2 is ANQGSEA. With 7 bases clipped from V and 4 bases from J, the junction kept 6 bases outside the gene matches. The CDR3 DNA sequence: TGCAGCGGCGCGGACAGGGGGCTCGGAAACACCATATATTTT. It is translated as CSGADRGLGNTIYF.

This chain links TRBV5-5 with TRBJ2-1; 8 nucleotides agree with TRBD1. Germline loops: CDR1 SGHKS, CDR2 YYEKEE (reference sequence). The CDR3 has 17 amino acids. The J segment lost 2 bases and the V segment lost 1 base, leaving 8 bases of the junction unmatched. CDR3 sequence: CASSLNGDRLPYNEQFF. DNA for the CDR3: TGTGCCAGCAGCTTGAACGGGGACAGGCTTCCCTACAATGAGCAGTTCTTC.

The chain joins TRBV5-1 to TRBJ2-2; the D is unclear. This CDR3 has 16 residues. Looked up from germline, CDR1 is SGHRS and CDR2 is YFSETQ. Trimming cost V 6 bases and J 4 bases, with 19 bases left between them. The CDR3 DNA follows: TGCGCCAGCACCCTAATTAGGCCCGCAGGCACCGGGGAGCTGTTTTTT. Its translation is CASTLIRPAGTGELFF.